Below, 5 T cell receptor beta chains from the same sample are listed, as sequenced in a study of T cell responses to AZD1222 COVID-19 vaccine. Produced via immunoSEQ multiplex PCR; TCRdb's table is partial and in-frame only. Of more than 100,000 clones listed, approximately 90% are singletons. The starting material was peripheral blood, obtained on day 0 of AZD1222 vaccination. The receptors were sampled from an adult in good health.

The chain uses TRBV2 and TRBJ1-2, with TRBD1 as a possible D gene (5 bases). The V gene's germline CDR1 is SNHLY and CDR2 FYNNEI. The CDR3 has 15 amino acids. The V end was cut by 3 bases, the J end by 5 bases, with 16 bases between. This CDR3 reads CASSDGGARRYGYTF. Here the CDR3 DNA reads TGTGCCAGCAGTGATGGAGGGGCCAGGAGGTATGGCTACACCTTC.

The CDR3 DNA reads as TGCGCCAGCAGCGCGGGACAGCCGAACACTGAAGCTTTCTTT. As protein: CASSAGQPNTEAFF. V gene TRBV5-1 combines with J gene TRBJ1-1; 7 bases map to TRBD1. CDR1 and CDR2 from the germline V gene are SGHRS and YFSETQ. There are 14 residues in the CDR3. J gave up 1 base and V 4 bases, and 4 bases lay outside the gene matches.

The J gene is TRBJ2-1, the V gene TRBV9, with D possibly being TRBD1 (7 bases). CDR1 is SGDLS, CDR2 YYNGEE, per germline. V dropped 3 bases and J dropped 0 bases, with 16 bases sitting between them. The CDR3 runs 17 residues. CDR3 residues: CASSGPRGDSSYNEQFF. Here the CDR3 DNA reads TGTGCCAGCAGCGGGCCCAGGGGGGATAGCTCCTACAATGAGCAGTTCTTC.

This chain uses TRBV6-1 with TRBJ2-7; weak D call: TRBD1 (7 bases). Trimming removed 0 bases from V and 3 bases from J, with 12 bases in between. The CDR3 has 15 residues. From germline, CDR1 is MNHNS and CDR2 SASEGT. The CDR3 here is CASSEAAGQFYEQYF. CDR3 nucleotide sequence: TGTGCCAGCAGTGAAGCTGCGGGACAGTTCTACGAGCAGTACTTC.

The genes are TRBV15 and TRBJ1-5; D unresolved. The CDR3 extends over 14 amino acids. The germline V gene has CDR1 LNHNV and CDR2 YYDKDF (reference sequence). Trimming removed 4 bases at V and 11 bases at J, with 18 bases between. The chain's CDR3 is CATSTAAPVVTQHF. CDR3 DNA: TGTGCCACCAGCACGGCGGCTCCAGTGGTGACCCAGCATTTT. The full variable domain, its missing parts supplied by reference TRBV15 and TRBJ1-5, is DAMVIQNPRYQVTQFGKPVTLSCSQTLNHNVMYWYQQKSSQAPKLLFHYYDKDFNNEADTPDNFQSRRPNTSFCFLDIRSPGLGDTAMYLCATSTAAPVVTQHFGDGTRLSIL.